This passage covers 23 T cell receptor beta chains from one sample sequenced in a study of Ad26.COV2.S vaccination and SARS-CoV-2 variants. The treatment here: 19 received Ad26.COV2.S at low or high dose, single or two shots; roughly five received placebo; per-sample allocation not given. Samples were taken on day 63 after the first vaccine or placebo injection. Assay: immunoSEQ multiplex PCR; the TCRdb copy retains only in-frame clones and omits some. The sample carries roughly 390,000 clones, approximately 86% recorded once. Source: peripheral blood, taken in a trial of Ad26.COV2.S vaccine versus placebo. These receptors all stem from a person aged 18-65 years who received the Ad26.COV2.S COVID-19 vaccine or a placebo.

The V gene is TRBV7-2, the J gene TRBJ1-5; 8 bases agree with TRBD1. With V trimmed by 4 bases and J by 5 bases, 7 bases remained unmatched. Germline-derived CDR1 and CDR2 are SGHTA and FQGNSA. This CDR3 spans 15 amino acids. The CDR3 DNA follows: TGTGCCAGCAGCTATGGGACAGGAGCTTATCAGCCCCAGCATTTT. It specifies CASSYGTGAYQPQHF.

The J gene is TRBJ1-4, the V gene TRBV2; perhaps TRBD1 as D (5 bases). Germline loops: CDR1 SNHLY, CDR2 FYNNEI. V was pared by 7 bases and J by 4 bases, with 13 bases between. This CDR3 is 14 amino acids long. CDR3 nucleotides: TGTGCCAGCAATGGGGGGACTGTTAATGAAAAACTGTTTTTT. Protein: CASNGGTVNEKLFF.

This chain links TRBV19 with TRBJ1-6; TRBD1 aligns across 7 bases. This CDR3 has 14 residues. CDR1 and CDR2 (germline): LNHDA, SQIVND (reference sequence). Trimming removed 6 bases from V and 10 bases from J; junction bases left unmatched: 9. The chain's CDR3 is CASRSDRVASPLHF. The CDR3 DNA follows: TGTGCCAGTAGGAGTGACAGGGTTGCATCACCCCTCCACTTT.

This chain joins TRBV6-1 and TRBJ2-7; D remains ambiguous. This CDR3 contains 14 residues. The germline V gene has CDR1 MNHNS and CDR2 SASEGT. Trimming took off 2 bases at V and 0 bases at J, with 8 bases between the two ends. Here the CDR3 reads CASSEPRSSYEQYF. CDR3 coding DNA: TGTGCCAGCAGTGAACCGCGTAGCTCCTACGAGCAGTACTTC.

The rearrangement joins TRBV11-1 to TRBJ2-5; D uncertain. Germline V lookup: CDR1 SGHAT, CDR2 FQDESV (reference sequence). V dropped 4 bases and J dropped 5 bases, with 11 bases sitting between them. The CDR3 covers 13 residues. The CDR3 loop reads CASSYGSGETQYF. CDR3 nucleotides: TGTGCCAGCAGCTACGGGTCCGGGGAGACCCAGTACTTC.

The V and J genes are TRBV6-1 and TRBJ1-5; 9 nucleotides match TRBD1. J was trimmed by 6 bases and V by 3 bases; bases with no gene match: 6. In germline, CDR1 is MNHNS, CDR2 SASEGT. The CDR3 runs 15 residues. The CDR3 bases are TGTGCCAGCAGTGAGCCGGGACAGGGCGGTCAGCCCCAGCATTTT. Translated, it gives CASSEPGQGGQPQHF.

The gene calls are TRBV6-5 and TRBJ1-2, with 7 bases aligning to TRBD1. This CDR3 has 13 residues. CDR1 and CDR2 (germline): MNHEY, SVGAGI. V shed 6 bases and J 7 bases; nucleotides not matched to a gene: 8. The CDR3 DNA reads TGTGCCAGCAGAAAGACAGGGACTTTTGGCTACACCTTC. The encoded protein is CASRKTGTFGYTF.

The chain couples TRBV19 to TRBJ2-1; D gene uncertain. Germline V gives CDR1 LNHDA, CDR2 SQIVND (reference sequence). The germline V and J ends were trimmed by 5 bases and 5 bases, with 7 bases remaining between them. This CDR3 comprises 12 residues. CDR3 protein: CASSWGNNEQFF. CDR3 in DNA: TGTGCCAGTAGTTGGGGAAACAATGAGCAGTTCTTC.

This clone has only one observation. This chain links TRBV21-1 with TRBJ1-4; TRBD1, the D gene given by the table, was not confirmed from the DNA. TRBV21-1 represents a pseudogene. This CDR3 contains 22 residues. CDR3 coding DNA: TGTGCCAGCAGGAAATACCTAAAACCCGGAATAGGGGTCCGGTCGTTTAATGAAAAACTGTTTTTT. It translates to CASRKYLKPGIGVRSFNEKLFF.

The CDR3 DNA sequence: TGCGCCAGCAGCCGGGGCAATGAGCAGTTCTTC. It codes for CASSRGNEQFF. V is TRBV4-1 and J is TRBJ2-1; D is ambiguous. Germline V CDR1 and CDR2: MGHRA, YSYEKL. The CDR3 totals 11 residues. V was shortened by 4 bases and J by 6 bases, with 4 bases between the two germline ends.

This chain uses TRBV19 with TRBJ1-2; TRBD1 aligns across 8 bases. Germline loops: CDR1 LNHDA, CDR2 SQIVND (reference sequence). The CDR3 extends over 14 amino acids. Trimming cost V 4 bases and J 4 bases; bases outside gene matches: 5. CDR3 DNA sequence: TGTGCCAGTAGTACGTGGGGACAGGTCTATGGCTACACCTTC. Translated, it gives CASSTWGQVYGYTF.

J is TRBJ1-5 and V is TRBV7-9; D possibly corresponds to TRBD1 (6 bases). The CDR3 is 14 amino acids. Looked up from germline, CDR1 is SEHNR and CDR2 is FQNEAQ (reference sequence). The V end lost 4 bases, the J end lost 3 bases, and 10 bases lay between the germline ends. In nucleotides, the CDR3 is TGTGCCAGCAGCTATGGGGGCCTCAATCAGCCCCAGCATTTT. Translation: CASSYGGLNQPQHF.

The chain links TRBV11-1 to TRBJ2-1, with 7 bases lining up with TRBD1. Trimming took 3 bases from V and 2 from J; bases not matched to a gene: 4. CDR1 is SGHAT and CDR2 is FQDESV in the germline V gene (reference sequence). The CDR3 is made up of 15 amino acids. The CDR3 DNA follows: TGTGCCAGCAGCTTTATGACAGGGACCTACAATGAGCAGTTCTTC. Translation gives CASSFMTGTYNEQFF.

This chain joins TRBV5-4 and TRBJ2-7; 8 bases are shared with TRBD1. The CDR3 extends over 14 amino acids. Germline V CDR1 and CDR2: SGHNT, YYREEE (reference sequence). V lost 4 bases to trimming and J lost 3 bases; unmatched junction nucleotides: 6. Here the CDR3 reads CASSHTDRGYEQYF. Written as DNA, the CDR3 is TGTGCCAGCAGCCATACCGACAGGGGCTACGAGCAGTACTTC.

The rearrangement joins TRBV7-2 to TRBJ2-3; possibly TRBD1 for D (6 bases). V was pared by 5 bases and J by 7 bases, with 10 bases between. The CDR3 is 12 amino acids. Germline CDR1 and CDR2: SGHTA and FQGNSA. CDR3 amino acids: CASSDDRYTQYF. CDR3 coding DNA: TGTGCCAGCAGCGACGACAGGTATACGCAGTATTTT.

CDR3 in amino acids: CAISESSADSRTEAFF. The CDR3 DNA reads as TGTGCCATCAGTGAGTCCTCCGCGGACAGCAGAACTGAAGCTTTCTTT. The rearrangement uses TRBV10-3 and TRBJ1-1; weak D call: TRBD1 (6 bases). The length of the CDR3 is 16 residues. The germline V and J ends were trimmed by 0 bases and 5 bases, with 16 bases remaining between them. The germline V gene has CDR1 ENHRY and CDR2 SYGVKD.

CDR3 region: CAISSTVAGLTYEQYF. The CDR3 DNA is TGTGCCATTTCCTCAACCGTGGCGGGGTTGACCTACGAGCAGTACTTC. The chain carries TRBV19 and TRBJ2-7; D might be TRBD2 (6 bases). Trimming took off 10 bases at V and 2 bases at J, with 24 bases between the two ends. Germline V lookup: CDR1 LNHDA, CDR2 SQIVND (reference sequence). This CDR3 contains 16 residues.

This chain joins TRBV5-6 and TRBJ1-5; D not resolved. V lost 0 bases and J lost 5, with 9 bases in between. Germline-derived CDR1 and CDR2 are SGHDT and YYEEEE. The CDR3 is made up of 14 amino acids. Here the CDR3 DNA reads TGTGCCAGCAGCTTGGCGATGGTGGATCAGCCCCAGCATTTT. This encodes CASSLAMVDQPQHF.

This clone came up once. This rearrangement joins TRBV10-3 to TRBJ1-4; TRBD1 is a possible D gene (6 bases). CDR3 length equals 14 residues. The V gene's germline CDR1 is ENHRY and CDR2 SYGVKD. V lost 3 bases to trimming and J lost 4 bases, with 9 bases between them. The CDR3: CAISESGVNEKLFF. In DNA form, the CDR3 reads TGTGCCATCAGTGAATCAGGGGTTAATGAAAAACTGTTTTTT.

The J gene is TRBJ1-1, the V gene TRBV5-1; D ambiguous. The ends were cut back, 0 bases at V and 7 bases at J, with 10 bases in the middle. Germline V gene sequence: CDR1 SGHRS, CDR2 YFSETQ. This CDR3 region has 13 residues. CDR3 loop: CASSLDSKIEAFF. Written as DNA, the CDR3 is TGCGCCAGCAGCTTGGATTCCAAGATTGAAGCTTTCTTT.

This chain uses TRBV7-8 with TRBJ1-6; D is undetermined. The CDR3 sequence is 15 residues long. Germline V lookup: CDR1 SGHVS, CDR2 FQNEAQ. The V end lost 5 bases, the J end lost 8 bases, and 16 bases lay between the germline ends. This chain's CDR3 is CASSPLAGGDSPLHF. The CDR3 nucleotides are TGTGCCAGCAGCCCACTGGCGGGCGGGGATTCACCCCTCCACTTT.

The genes are TRBV27 and TRBJ1-1; TRBD1 is a possible D gene (6 bases). The CDR3 runs to 14 residues. Trimming shortened V by 2 bases and J by 5 bases, and 12 bases separated the two germline ends. Germline V CDR1 and CDR2: MNHEY, SMNVEV (reference sequence). CDR3 DNA sequence: TGTGCCAGCAGTTTAAGTGGCAGGGGTACTGAAGCTTTCTTT. This translates into CASSLSGRGTEAFF.

This clone appeared once. The chain recombines TRBV6-6 with TRBJ2-7, with TRBD1 as a possible D gene (6 bases). Trimming left V 2 bases short and J 3 bases short, with 8 bases between. The germline V gene encodes CDR1 MNHNY and CDR2 SVGAGI (reference sequence). The CDR3 has 13 amino acids. This CDR3 is CASSYGDNYEQYF. The CDR3, as DNA: TGTGCCAGCAGTTACGGGGACAACTACGAGCAGTACTTC.